The T cell receptor (beta chain) described here comes from a study of blood T cell repertoires in COVID-19. Study context: PBMCs, B-cell-depleted T cells, or T cells provided the cDNA or gDNA that made up the material.

The V gene's germline CDR1 is LGHDT and CDR2 YNNKEL (reference sequence). The CDR3 has 14 residues. The ends were cut back, 4 bases at V and 5 bases at J, with 12 bases in the middle. Those who participated ranged in age from roughly 18 to 90 years and resided in about two dozen US areas. For recovered donors of Cohort 3, there were two negative PCRs, clearance, or symptom resolution. Method: immunoSEQ multiplex PCR; TCRdb's copy keeps in-frame clones and lacks some. Seen here are under 200,000 clones, 65% to 85% observed once, and the top ten hold approximately 13%. The sequence came from a woman in her fifties or sixties who had recovered from COVID-19. V and J are TRBV3-1 (or the pseudogene TRBV3-2) and TRBJ2-1; maybe TRBD1 (6 bases). The sequenced sample consisted of PBMCs or T cells enriched from blood (not recorded which). CDR3 sequence: CASSPGDTHNEQFF. The CDR3 DNA follows: TGTGCCAGCAGCCCAGGGGACACCCACAATGAGCAGTTCTTC.